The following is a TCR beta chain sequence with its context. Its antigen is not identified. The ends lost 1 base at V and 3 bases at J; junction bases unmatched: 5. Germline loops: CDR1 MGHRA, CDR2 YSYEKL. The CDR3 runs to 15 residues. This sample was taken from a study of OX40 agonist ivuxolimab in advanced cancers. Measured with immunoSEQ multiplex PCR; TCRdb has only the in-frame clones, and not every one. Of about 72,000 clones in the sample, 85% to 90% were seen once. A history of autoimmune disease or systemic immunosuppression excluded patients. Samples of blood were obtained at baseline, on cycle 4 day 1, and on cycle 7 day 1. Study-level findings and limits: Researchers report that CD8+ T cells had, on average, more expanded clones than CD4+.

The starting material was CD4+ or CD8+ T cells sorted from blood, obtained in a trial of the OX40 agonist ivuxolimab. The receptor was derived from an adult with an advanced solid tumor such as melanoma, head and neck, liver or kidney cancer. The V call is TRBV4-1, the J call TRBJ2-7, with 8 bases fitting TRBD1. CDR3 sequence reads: CASSQVDRDNYEQYF. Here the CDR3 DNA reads TGCGCCAGCAGCCAAGTGGACAGGGACAACTACGAGCAGTACTTC.